The T cell receptor beta chain under discussion was sequenced for a study of T cells in Graves' hyperthyroidism and ophthalmopathy (dated by TCRdb to the late 2010s). With respect to the entire study: Peripheral blood samples were taken at the time of initial diagnosis, prior to any treatment. To identify distinguishing TCR V-J signatures, a discovery cohort of about 100 patients was used, comprising 40 to 45 with Graves' ophthalmopathy and some 57 with stable Graves' hyperthyroidism. Whether ophthalmopathy could be predicted prospectively was tested in an independent validation cohort made up of 18 to 20 hyperthyroidism patients plus 17 patients who later progressed to ophthalmopathy. The 95 to 100 discovery patients were randomly split 7:3 into training and test sets. Thyroid tissue and blood T-cell repertoires from six Graves' hyperthyroidism patients were also compared in the study. Once sampling was done, hyperthyroidism patients were given methimazole at a starting dose of 30 mg daily, whereas ophthalmopathy patients were given high-dose intravenous methylprednisolone. TCR Vbeta CDR3 sequencing of approximately 140 peripheral blood samples (approximately 44 ophthalmopathy, around 80 hyperthyroidism and around 17 progressor patients) is reported in the paper. Results the study describes overall, beyond this receptor: Blood samples also contained most of the expanded thyroid clonotypes (frequency above 0.001), which suggests that blood repertoires may reflect thyroid immune responses. No statistical method was used to set the sample size in advance, and investigators knew the group allocation. In cross-validation, a model built on a 13 V-J signature told ophthalmopathy apart from stable hyperthyroidism with just under 90% sensitivity and roughly 83% specificity, and in testing the same model reached 80%/75%. In validation, the model predicted progression to ophthalmopathy with about 71% sensitivity and less than 75% specificity, a median of about six months before onset.

CDR1 and CDR2 are read off the germline V gene (reference sequence) as DFQATT and SNEGSKA. Inclusive of the bounding cysteine and phenylalanine, the CDR3 is 15 residues long. Kept here is only the CDR3 DNA, which spans 45 bases and is read in frame from base 1. V was cut back by 6 bases and J by 7 bases, leaving a gap of 22 bases between them. Of note for this clonotype: Its cognate antigen has yet to be identified. One base away lies a much larger clone, so this may be a sequencing read error.

Ophthalmopathy patients had moderately to severely active disease, with a Clinical Activity Score of 3 or more, a NOSPECS grade of 4 or more, and a disease duration of less than 3 months. The study excluded patients with uncontrolled infections, other autoimmune diseases, pregnancy or lactation. Clinical symptoms, serum thyroxine and TRAb, thyroid ultrasound, and orbital computed tomography formed the basis for the diagnoses. PBMCs were isolated from about 9 ml of fresh peripheral blood by Ficoll-Paque density gradient centrifugation. Total RNA was extracted using Trizol reagent, and RNA quality was assessed on an Agilent 2100 Bioanalyzer. TCR beta CDR3 regions were amplified from RNA transcripts. The first round of RT-PCR for the TCR CDR3 was performed with the HTBI primer set and the Qiagen OneStep RT-PCR kit. A second multiplex PCR round built the libraries, followed by size selection and purification. Libraries were sequenced paired-end with 100 bp reads on an Illumina HiSeq2000. Per the authors' processing: SOAPnuke was used to process the raw data, throwing out any read that contained adapters or uncalled bases, had a mean Phred below 15, or lacked an exact constant-primer or identifier match. High-quality paired reads were merged using COPE v1.2.5, and each unique nucleotide sequence was defined as a clonotype. MiTCR v1.1 was used to align clonotypes to the IMGT TRBV, TRBD and TRBJ reference segments. The analysis was restricted to V-J combinations with a frequency above 0.0001, which together covered roughly 99% of the repertoires. A TCS score was defined as the ratio between F50 (clonal expansion) and ExV (chaos), using BLOSUM62-based TCRdist between CDR3 peptides within each V-J. Welch's t-statistics and random forest reduced just over 500 V-J features to 13, which were used in a naive Bayes classifier (R e1071). Through fastp at Q25 and MiXCR, TCRdb rebuilt clones from the public reads, retaining in-frame beta chains. Every entry covers one CDR3 protein and lists the most common genes and DNA from its rows. Clone size and V and J calls follow TCRdb, not the original study. In this sample the table shows 250,000 to 350,000 distinct CDR3 sequences, over 15% of which occur a single time. Around 61% of the sample is in the top ten clones.

Here the chain combines TRBV20-1 and TRBJ2-1; TRBD2 might be the D gene, on 5 matching bases. Input material: blood. The TCR originated in an older woman with Graves' ophthalmopathy. In nucleotide form, the sequence is TGCAGTGCCCCCAGTGGGGAGAATATCCTGAATGAGCAGTTCTTC. Its translation is CSAPSGENILNEQFF.